This entry lists 18 T cell receptor beta chains sequenced from one sample in a study of blood T cell repertoires in COVID-19. Assay used: immunoSEQ multiplex PCR; TCRdb lists only in-frame clones, some missing. The table records a few hundred thousand clones, 80% to 90% of them present only once. The sequenced material came from PBMCs or T cells enriched from blood (not recorded which). Receptors were obtained from a man under 40 who had recovered from COVID-19.

This clone was seen a single time. The chain joins TRBV14 to TRBJ2-2; TRBD1 aligns across 12 bases. Germline CDR1 and CDR2: SGHDN and FVKESK. The CDR3 is 19 amino acids. Trimming took 3 bases from V and 5 from J; bases not matched to a gene: 13. CDR3 nucleotides: TGTGCCAGCAGCCACCGGGACAGGGGGCTTATGGTTGAGACCGGGGAGCTGTTTTTT. Protein product: CASSHRDRGLMVETGELFF.

This rearrangement joins TRBV2 to TRBJ1-5, with 10 bases aligning to TRBD1. V trimming: 10 bases; J trimming: 2 bases; junction bases outside the gene matches: 8. Per germline, CDR1 SNHLY and CDR2 FYNNEI. This CDR3 is 15 amino acids long. The CDR3 DNA sequence: TGTGCCACAAGTCCAGGGACAGGGGGCAATCAGCCCCAGCATTTT. It encodes CATSPGTGGNQPQHF.

This chain joins TRBV7-9 and TRBJ1-2; D remains ambiguous. Germline CDR1 reads SEHNR; CDR2 reads FQNEAQ (reference sequence). Trimming took off 1 base at V and 4 bases at J, with 4 bases between the two ends. This CDR3 has 12 amino acids. In nucleotides, the CDR3 is TGTGCCAGCAGCTTAGACGGCTATGGCTACACCTTC. It translates to CASSLDGYGYTF.

V gene TRBV30 combines with J gene TRBJ1-1; D is possibly TRBD1 (6 bases). The CDR3 is 14 amino acids. Trimming pared 0 bases from V and 4 bases from J, leaving 12 bases between. CDR1 and CDR2 (germline): GTSNPN, SVGIG (reference sequence). The CDR3 nucleotides read TGTGCCTGGAGTGTACGACAGGTTGGCACTGAAGCTTTCTTT. Translated, it gives CAWSVRQVGTEAFF.

The chain couples TRBV7-9 to TRBJ1-2, with 9 bases that match TRBD1. The CDR3 spans 14 residues. Germline V gene sequence: CDR1 SEHNR, CDR2 FQNEAQ (reference sequence). V gave up 2 bases and J gave up 8 bases; unmatched junction bases: 6. CDR3 bases: TGTGCCAGCAGCTTAACAGGGGGCTCGTTGGGCTACACCTTC. Amino acid sequence: CASSLTGGSLGYTF.

The chain recombines TRBV6-5 with TRBJ1-1, with D tentatively TRBD1 (6 bases). The ends were cut back, 6 bases at V and 5 bases at J, with 16 bases in the middle. The CDR3 sequence is 14 residues long. Germline V gene data show CDR1 as MNHEY and CDR2 as SVGAGI. CDR3 amino acids: CASRQGWSRTEAFF. The CDR3 region has the DNA TGTGCCAGCAGACAGGGTTGGTCTCGAACTGAAGCTTTCTTT.

This clone showed up just a few times. The chain links TRBV6-1 to TRBJ1-1, with a possible D match to TRBD1 (5 bases). The CDR3 loop spans 14 amino acids. V was clipped by 1 base and J by 0 bases, with 6 bases between them. CDR1 and CDR2 (germline): MNHNS, SASEGT. CDR3 loop: CASSEGGVNTEAFF. The CDR3 nucleotides are TGTGCCAGCAGTGAAGGGGGGGTGAACACTGAAGCTTTCTTT.

This clone was found once. The CDR3 region is CASSYAVGALETQYF. CDR3 bases: TGTGCCAGCAGTTACGCGGTGGGGGCTCTAGAGACCCAGTACTTC. The V gene is TRBV6-2 or TRBV6-3, the J gene TRBJ2-5, with D possibly being TRBD1 (6 bases). CDR1 is MNHEY, CDR2 SVGEGT, per germline. The CDR3 sequence is 15 residues long. V gave up 2 bases and J gave up 4 bases, with 14 bases separating them.

This clone was found once. This chain joins TRBV24-1 and TRBJ2-1; the D gene is possibly TRBD2 (7 bases). The CDR3 contains 15 residues. Germline V gives CDR1 KGHDR, CDR2 SFDVKD. The V end lost 3 bases, the J end lost 5 bases, and 13 bases lay between the germline ends. The CDR3 DNA reads as TGTGCCACCAGTGATGGTCGGCGGGGGCACAATGAGCAGTTCTTC. It encodes CATSDGRRGHNEQFF.

This chain joins TRBV30 and TRBJ1-2, with D unresolved. CDR3 size: 13 residues. CDR1 is GTSNPN, CDR2 SVGIG, per germline (reference sequence). V gave up 3 bases and J gave up 8 bases, with 16 bases separating them. The CDR3: CAWRPVRVGGYTF. The CDR3 nucleotides are TGTGCCTGGAGACCAGTCCGGGTTGGAGGCTACACCTTC.

The chain recombines TRBV30 with TRBJ1-5; D perhaps matches TRBD1 (5 bases). The CDR3 spans 15 residues. V was trimmed by 4 bases and J by 0 bases, leaving 13 bases between them. The germline gives CDR1 GTSNPN, CDR2 SVGIG (reference sequence). CDR3 coding DNA: TGTGCCTGGACCCATTGGGGGGATAGCAATCAGCCCCAGCATTTT. This encodes CAWTHWGDSNQPQHF.

The genes are TRBV11-3 and TRBJ2-1; TRBD1 agrees at 7 bases. From germline, CDR1 is SGHNT and CDR2 YENEEA. J was trimmed by 0 bases and V by 5 bases; bases with no gene match: 7. The CDR3 contains 16 residues. CDR3 protein: CASSAGQVSSYNEQFF. CDR3 DNA sequence: TGTGCCAGCAGCGCCGGACAGGTTAGCTCCTACAATGAGCAGTTCTTC.

The chain has TRBV10-1 and TRBJ2-5, with 7 bases lining up with TRBD1. Germline trimming cut 9 bases from V and 5 bases from J; bases unmatched to any gene: 15. This CDR3 spans 15 amino acids. Germline values: CDR1 WNHNN, CDR2 SYGVQD (reference sequence). The CDR3 nucleotides are TGCGCCAGTAGGTTCGAAGGGGGCGTGGAGGAGACCCAGTACTTC. Protein product: CASRFEGGVEETQYF.

CDR3 DNA sequence: TGCGCCAGCAGACCATTGCCAGCGGTGAACACCGGGGAGCTGTTTTTT. This codes for CASRPLPAVNTGELFF. This chain joins TRBV4-1 and TRBJ2-2, with a possible D match to TRBD2 (5 bases). Germline-derived CDR1 and CDR2 are MGHRA and YSYEKL. CDR3 size: 16 residues. Trimming pared 6 bases from V and 1 base from J, leaving 15 bases between.

The V call is TRBV11-3, the J call TRBJ2-1, with 7 bases lining up with TRBD1. V trimming: 4 bases; J trimming: 0 bases; junction bases outside the gene matches: 3. Per germline, CDR1 SGHNT and CDR2 YENEEA. This CDR3 has 15 residues. In DNA form, the CDR3 reads TGTGCCAGCAGCTACAGGGGCAGCTCCTACAATGAGCAGTTCTTC. Translating gives CASSYRGSSYNEQFF. Looking up the rest from reference TRBV11-3 and TRBJ2-1 gives the full variable domain: EAGVVQSPRYKIIEKKQPVAFWCNPISGHNTLYWYLQNLGQGPELLIRYENEEAVDDSQLPKDRFSAERLKGVDSTLKIQPAELGDSAVYLCASSYRGSSYNEQFFGPGTRLTVL.

The chain is built from TRBV7-2 and TRBJ1-2; 8 bases are shared with TRBD1. Germline assignment: CDR1 SGHTA and CDR2 FQGNSA. This CDR3 comprises 13 residues. V gave up 4 bases and J gave up 4 bases; unmatched junction bases: 2. The CDR3 loop is CASSWDRSYGYTF. The CDR3 nucleotides are TGTGCCAGCAGCTGGGACAGGTCCTATGGCTACACCTTC.

V is TRBV5-1 and J is TRBJ1-2, with a tentative D call TRBD1 (6 bases). V lost 0 bases to trimming and J lost 7 bases, with 22 bases between them. This CDR3 is built from 17 residues. Germline assignment: CDR1 SGHRS and CDR2 YFSETQ. In DNA, the CDR3 is TGCGCCAGCAGCTTGGCTTCTATAAGGACAGTCATGGGTGGCTACACCTTC. Translated, it gives CASSLASIRTVMGGYTF.

This clone was detected only a few times. CDR3 DNA: TGTGCCAGCAGCCCCGTGCAGGGGACGCAGTATTTT. Translated: CASSPVQGTQYF. The rearrangement uses TRBV7-8 and TRBJ2-3; possibly TRBD1 for D (6 bases). Trimming removed 5 bases at V and 9 bases at J, with 12 bases between. Germline-derived CDR1 and CDR2 are SGHVS and FQNEAQ. CDR3 length: 12 residues.